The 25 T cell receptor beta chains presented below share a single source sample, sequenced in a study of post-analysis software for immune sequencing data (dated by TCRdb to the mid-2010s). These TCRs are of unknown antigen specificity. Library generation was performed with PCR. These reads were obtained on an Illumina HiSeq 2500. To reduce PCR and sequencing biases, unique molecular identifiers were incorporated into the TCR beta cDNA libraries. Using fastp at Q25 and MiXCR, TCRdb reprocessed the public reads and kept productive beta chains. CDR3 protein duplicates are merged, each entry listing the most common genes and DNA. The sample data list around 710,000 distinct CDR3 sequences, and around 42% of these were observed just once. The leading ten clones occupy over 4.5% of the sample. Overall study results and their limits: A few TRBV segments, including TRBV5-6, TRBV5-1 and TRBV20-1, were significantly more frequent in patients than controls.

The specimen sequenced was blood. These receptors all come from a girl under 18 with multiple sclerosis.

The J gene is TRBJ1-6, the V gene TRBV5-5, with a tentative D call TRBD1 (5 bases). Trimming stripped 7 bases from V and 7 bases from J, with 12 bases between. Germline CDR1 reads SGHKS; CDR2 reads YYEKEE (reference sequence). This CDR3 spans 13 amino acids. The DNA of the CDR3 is TGTGCCAGCTGCGGGGCGCCAAATTCACCCCTCCACTTT. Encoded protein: CASCGAPNSPLHF.

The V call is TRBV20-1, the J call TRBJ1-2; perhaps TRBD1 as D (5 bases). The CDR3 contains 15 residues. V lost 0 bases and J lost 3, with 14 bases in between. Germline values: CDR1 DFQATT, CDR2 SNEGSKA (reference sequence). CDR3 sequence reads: CSARDNNRLYYGYTF. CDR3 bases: TGCAGTGCTAGAGACAACAACAGGCTTTACTATGGCTACACCTTC.

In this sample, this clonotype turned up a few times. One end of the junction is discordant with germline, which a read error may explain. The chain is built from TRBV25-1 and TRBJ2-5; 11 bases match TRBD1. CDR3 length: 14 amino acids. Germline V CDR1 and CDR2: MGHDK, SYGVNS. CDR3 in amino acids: CASSPGTGGETQYF. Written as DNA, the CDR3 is TGTGCTAGCAGCCCAGGGACAGGGGGGGAGACCCAGTACTTC.

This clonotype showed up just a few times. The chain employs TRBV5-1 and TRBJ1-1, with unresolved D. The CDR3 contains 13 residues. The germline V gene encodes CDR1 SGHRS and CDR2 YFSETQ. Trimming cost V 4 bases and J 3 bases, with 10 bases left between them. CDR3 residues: CASSRGIDTEAFF. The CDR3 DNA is TGCGCCAGCAGCAGAGGGATTGACACTGAAGCTTTCTTT.

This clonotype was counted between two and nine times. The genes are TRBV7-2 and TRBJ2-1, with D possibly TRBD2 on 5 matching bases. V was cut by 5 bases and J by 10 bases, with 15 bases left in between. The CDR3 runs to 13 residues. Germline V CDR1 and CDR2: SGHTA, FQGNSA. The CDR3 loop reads CASSPLRVGEQFF. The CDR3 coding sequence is TGTGCCAGCAGCCCCCTGCGGGTGGGCGAGCAGTTCTTC.

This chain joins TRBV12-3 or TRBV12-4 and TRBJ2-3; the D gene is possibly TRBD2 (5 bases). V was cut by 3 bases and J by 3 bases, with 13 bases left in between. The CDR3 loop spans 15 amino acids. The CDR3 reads CASSFVEAVTDTQYF. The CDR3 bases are TGTGCCAGCAGTTTTGTGGAGGCAGTGACAGATACGCAGTATTTT.

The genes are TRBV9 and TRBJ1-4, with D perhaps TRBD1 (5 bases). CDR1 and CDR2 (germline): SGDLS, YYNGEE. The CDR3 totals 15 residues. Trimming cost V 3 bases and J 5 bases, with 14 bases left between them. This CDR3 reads CASSASRDPNEKLFF. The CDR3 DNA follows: TGTGCCAGCAGCGCCTCCCGGGACCCGAATGAAAAACTGTTTTTT.

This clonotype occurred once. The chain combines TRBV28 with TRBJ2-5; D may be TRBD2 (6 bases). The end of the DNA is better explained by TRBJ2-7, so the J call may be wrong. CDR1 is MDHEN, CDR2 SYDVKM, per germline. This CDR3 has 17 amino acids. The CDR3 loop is CASSLPLASATGVEQYF. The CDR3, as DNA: TGTGCCAGCAGTTTGCCCCTTGCTAGCGCAACTGGGGTCGAGCAGTACTTC.

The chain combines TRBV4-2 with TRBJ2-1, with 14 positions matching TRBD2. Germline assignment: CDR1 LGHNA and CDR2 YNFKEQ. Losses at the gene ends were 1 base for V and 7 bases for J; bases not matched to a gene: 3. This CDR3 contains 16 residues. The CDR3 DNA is TGTGCCAGCAGCCAAGGGGGGACTAGCGGGAGAAATGAGCAGTTCTTC. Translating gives CASSQGGTSGRNEQFF.

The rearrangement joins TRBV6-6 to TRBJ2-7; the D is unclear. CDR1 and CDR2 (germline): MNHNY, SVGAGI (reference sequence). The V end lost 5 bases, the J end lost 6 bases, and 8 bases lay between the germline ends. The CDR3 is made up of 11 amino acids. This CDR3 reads CASSASVEQYF. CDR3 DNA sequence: TGTGCCAGCAGTGCCTCGGTCGAGCAGTACTTC.

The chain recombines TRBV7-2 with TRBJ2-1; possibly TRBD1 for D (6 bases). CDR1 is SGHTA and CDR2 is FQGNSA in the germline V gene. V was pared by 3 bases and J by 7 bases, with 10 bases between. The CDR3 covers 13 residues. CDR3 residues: CASSFPGANEQFF. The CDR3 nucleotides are TGTGCCAGCAGCTTCCCAGGGGCGAATGAGCAGTTCTTC.

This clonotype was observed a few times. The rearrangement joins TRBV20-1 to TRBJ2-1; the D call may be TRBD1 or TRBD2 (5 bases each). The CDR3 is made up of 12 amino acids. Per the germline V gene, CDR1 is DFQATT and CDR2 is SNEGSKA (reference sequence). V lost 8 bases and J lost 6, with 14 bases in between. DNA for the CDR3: TGCAGTCTCACGCCGGGGACCAATGAGCAGTTCTTC. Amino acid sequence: CSLTPGTNEQFF.

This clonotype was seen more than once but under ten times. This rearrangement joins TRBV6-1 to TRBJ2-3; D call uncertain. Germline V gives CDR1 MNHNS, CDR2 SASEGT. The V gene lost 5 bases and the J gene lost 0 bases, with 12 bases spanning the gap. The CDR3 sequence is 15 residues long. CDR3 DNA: TGTGCCAGCAGTTTTATCGACGTGAGCACAGATACGCAGTATTTT. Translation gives CASSFIDVSTDTQYF.

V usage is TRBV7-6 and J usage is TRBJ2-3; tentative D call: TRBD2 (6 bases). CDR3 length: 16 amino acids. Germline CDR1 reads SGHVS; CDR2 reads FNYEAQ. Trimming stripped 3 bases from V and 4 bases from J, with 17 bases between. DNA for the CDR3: TGTGCCAGCAGCTTCATCTCTGAGGCGGGACCAGATACGCAGTATTTT. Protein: CASSFISEAGPDTQYF.

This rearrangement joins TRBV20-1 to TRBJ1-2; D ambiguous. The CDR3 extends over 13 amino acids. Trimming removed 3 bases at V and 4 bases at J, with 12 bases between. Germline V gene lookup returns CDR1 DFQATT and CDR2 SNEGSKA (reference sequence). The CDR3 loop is CSASGGEIYGYTF. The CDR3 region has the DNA TGCAGTGCTAGTGGCGGTGAAATCTATGGCTACACCTTC.

CDR3 in amino acids: CSVEDRLLRKYF. In DNA, the CDR3 is TGCAGCGTTGAAGATCGGCTACTTAGGAAGTACTTC. The rearrangement joins TRBV29-1 to TRBJ2-7, with D unresolved. The CDR3 length is 12 residues. Trimming shortened V by 0 bases and J by 11 bases, and 14 bases separated the two germline ends. Germline V gene lookup returns CDR1 SQVTM and CDR2 ANQGSEA.

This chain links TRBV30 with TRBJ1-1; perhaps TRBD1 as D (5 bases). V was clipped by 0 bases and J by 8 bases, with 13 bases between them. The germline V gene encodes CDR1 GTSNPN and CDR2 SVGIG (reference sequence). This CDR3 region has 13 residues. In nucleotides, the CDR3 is TGTGCCTGGAGTGTCGGGGGTCCCTCCGAAGCTTTCTTT. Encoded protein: CAWSVGGPSEAFF.

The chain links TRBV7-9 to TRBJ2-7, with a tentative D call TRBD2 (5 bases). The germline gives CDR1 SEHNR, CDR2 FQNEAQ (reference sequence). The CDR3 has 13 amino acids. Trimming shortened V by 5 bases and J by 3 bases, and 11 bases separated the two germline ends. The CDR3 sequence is CASSPLENYEQYF. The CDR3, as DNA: TGTGCCAGCAGCCCACTAGAAAACTACGAGCAGTACTTC.

The CDR3 sequence: CAISPPRGEQYF. CDR3 DNA sequence: TGTGCCATCAGTCCTCCTAGGGGCGAGCAGTACTTC. The chain is built from TRBV10-3 and TRBJ2-4; D possibly corresponds to TRBD1 (5 bases). Near its end, the DNA agrees better with TRBJ2-7, so the J call may be wrong. The V gene's germline CDR1 is ENHRY and CDR2 SYGVKD. This CDR3 contains 12 residues.

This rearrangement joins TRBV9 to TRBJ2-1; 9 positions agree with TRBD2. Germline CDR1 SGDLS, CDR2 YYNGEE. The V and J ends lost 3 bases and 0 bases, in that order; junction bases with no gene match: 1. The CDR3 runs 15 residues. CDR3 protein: CASSEAGGSYNEQFF. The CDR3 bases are TGTGCCAGCAGCGAAGCGGGAGGCTCCTACAATGAGCAGTTCTTC.

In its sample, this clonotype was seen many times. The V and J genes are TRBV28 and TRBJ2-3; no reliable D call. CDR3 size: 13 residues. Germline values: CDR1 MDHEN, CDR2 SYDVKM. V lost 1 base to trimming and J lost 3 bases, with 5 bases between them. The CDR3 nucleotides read TGTGCCAGCAGTTTATCCGCGACAGATACGCAGTATTTT. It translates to CASSLSATDTQYF.

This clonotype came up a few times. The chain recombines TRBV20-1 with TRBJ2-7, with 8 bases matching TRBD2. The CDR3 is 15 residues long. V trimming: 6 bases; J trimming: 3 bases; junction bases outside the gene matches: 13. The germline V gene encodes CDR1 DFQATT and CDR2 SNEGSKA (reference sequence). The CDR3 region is CSAGDVAGLLYEQYF. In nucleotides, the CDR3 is TGCAGTGCCGGAGACGTAGCGGGACTTCTCTACGAGCAGTACTTC.

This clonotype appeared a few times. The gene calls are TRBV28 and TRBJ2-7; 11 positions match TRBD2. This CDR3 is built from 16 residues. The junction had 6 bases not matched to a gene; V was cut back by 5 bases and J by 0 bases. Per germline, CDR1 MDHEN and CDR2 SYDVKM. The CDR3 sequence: CASSRPTSGGSYEQYF. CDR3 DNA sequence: TGTGCCAGCAGTCGTCCAACTAGCGGGGGCTCCTACGAGCAGTACTTC.

CDR3 sequence: CASSATTGFGQPQHF. CDR3 DNA sequence: TGTGCCAGCAGTGCGACAACAGGGTTTGGACAGCCCCAGCATTTT. The gene calls are TRBV27 and TRBJ1-5; D might be TRBD1 (6 bases). With 5 bases removed from V and 7 bases from J, the gap between germline ends came to 18 bases. The CDR3 spans 15 residues. Germline CDR1 is MNHEY and CDR2 is SMNVEV (reference sequence).

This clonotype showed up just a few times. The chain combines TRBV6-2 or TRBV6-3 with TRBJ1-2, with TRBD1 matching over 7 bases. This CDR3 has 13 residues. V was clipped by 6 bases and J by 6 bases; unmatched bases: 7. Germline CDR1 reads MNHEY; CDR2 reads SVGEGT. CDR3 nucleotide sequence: TGTGCCAGCAGCTTGGGACAGTACGATGGCTACACCTTC. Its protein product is CASSLGQYDGYTF.